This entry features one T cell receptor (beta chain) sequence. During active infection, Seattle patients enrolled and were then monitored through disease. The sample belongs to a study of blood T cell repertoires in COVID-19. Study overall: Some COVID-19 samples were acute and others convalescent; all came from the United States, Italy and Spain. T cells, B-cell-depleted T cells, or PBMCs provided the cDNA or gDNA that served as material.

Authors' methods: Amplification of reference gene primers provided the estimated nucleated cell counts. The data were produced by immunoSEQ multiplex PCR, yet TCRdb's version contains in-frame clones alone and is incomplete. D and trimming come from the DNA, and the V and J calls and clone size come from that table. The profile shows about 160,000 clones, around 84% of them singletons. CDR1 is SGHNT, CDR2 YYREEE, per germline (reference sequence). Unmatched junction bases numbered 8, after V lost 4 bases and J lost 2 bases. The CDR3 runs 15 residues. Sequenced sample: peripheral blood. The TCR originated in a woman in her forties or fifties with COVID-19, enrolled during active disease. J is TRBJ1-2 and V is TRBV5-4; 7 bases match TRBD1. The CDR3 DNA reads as TGTGCCAGCAGCCCCTGGACAGGATCCAACTATGGCTACACCTTC. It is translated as CASSPWTGSNYGYTF.